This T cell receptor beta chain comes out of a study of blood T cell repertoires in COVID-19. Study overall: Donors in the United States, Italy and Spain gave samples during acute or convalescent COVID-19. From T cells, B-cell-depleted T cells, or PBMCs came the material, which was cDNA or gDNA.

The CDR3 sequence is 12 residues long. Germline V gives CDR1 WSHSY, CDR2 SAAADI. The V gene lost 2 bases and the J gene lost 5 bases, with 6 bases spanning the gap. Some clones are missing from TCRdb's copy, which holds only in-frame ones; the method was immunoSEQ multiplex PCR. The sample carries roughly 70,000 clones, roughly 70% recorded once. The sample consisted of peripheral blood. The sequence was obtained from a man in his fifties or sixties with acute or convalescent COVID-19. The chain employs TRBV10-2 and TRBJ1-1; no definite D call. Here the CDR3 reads CASSEMRTEAFF. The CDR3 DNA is TGCGCCAGCAGTGAGATGAGGACTGAAGCTTTCTTT.